Following are 12 T cell receptor beta chains from one sample sequenced in a study of T cells after posttransplantation cyclophosphamide. Profiling relied on immunoSEQ multiplex PCR, and the TCRdb table lists in-frame clones only, not all of them. This set yields 37,000 or so clones and no singletons; the top ten hold more than 4.5%. Sequencing was performed on PBMCs. The origin of the receptors is a man aged 30 to 45 in good health and a related stem cell transplant donor.

This clone was seen ten or more times. The chain joins TRBV18 to TRBJ2-7; TRBD1 matches 8 bases. Trimming took 0 bases from V and 5 from J; bases not matched to a gene: 3. The CDR3 is 14 residues long. Germline V gene sequence: CDR1 KGHSH, CDR2 LQKENI. CDR3 region: CASSPPGQGHEQYF. As DNA, the CDR3 is TGTGCCAGCTCACCACCCGGACAGGGCCACGAGCAGTACTTC.

This clone was seen ten or more times. The V and J genes are TRBV24-1 and TRBJ2-1; 12 bases align to TRBD2. This CDR3 spans 16 amino acids. With 4 bases clipped from V and 5 bases from J, the junction kept 5 bases outside the gene matches. CDR1 KGHDR and CDR2 SFDVKD come from the germline V gene. The CDR3: CATSDRTSGAHNEQFF. CDR3 nucleotides: TGTGCCACCAGTGACCGGACTAGCGGGGCCCACAATGAGCAGTTCTTC.

This clone came up many times. The chain carries TRBV7-8 and TRBJ2-7; 9 bases are shared with TRBD1. Germline CDR1 is SGHVS and CDR2 is FQNEAQ. The CDR3 runs 14 residues. The ends lost 6 bases at V and 2 bases at J; junction bases unmatched: 5. The CDR3 nucleotides are TGTGCCAGCAGTTCGACAGGGGGTCCCTACGAGCAGTACTTC. Translating gives CASSSTGGPYEQYF.

This clone was seen at least ten times. The V gene is TRBV6-1, the J gene TRBJ1-6; D unclear. In germline, CDR1 is MNHNS, CDR2 SASEGT. The CDR3 totals 12 residues. Trimming shortened V by 3 bases and J by 6 bases, and 3 bases separated the two germline ends. The chain's CDR3 is CASSDSNSPLHF. In nucleotides, the CDR3 is TGTGCCAGCAGTGACAGTAATTCACCCCTCCACTTT.

This clone came up many times. The chain employs TRBV18 and TRBJ1-1, with D tentatively TRBD1 (5 bases). With 6 bases removed from V and 3 bases from J, the gap between germline ends came to 14 bases. Germline-derived CDR1 and CDR2 are KGHSH and LQKENI. The CDR3 is 14 residues long. DNA of the CDR3: TGTGCCAGCTCCACAGACAGTGGGGACACTGAAGCTTTCTTT. Translated, it gives CASSTDSGDTEAFF. Full variable domain (remainder filled in from reference TRBV18 and TRBJ1-1): NAGVMQNPRHLVRRRGQEARLRCSPMKGHSHVYWYRQLPEEGLKFMVYLQKENIIDESGMPKERFSAEFPKEGPSILRIQQVVRGDSAAYFCASSTDSGDTEAFFGQGTRLTVV.

This clone appeared a few times. The chain uses TRBV15 and TRBJ2-2; D may be TRBD1 (6 bases). The CDR3 has 16 residues. Looked up from germline, CDR1 is LNHNV and CDR2 is YYDKDF (reference sequence). V gave up 0 bases and J gave up 5 bases, with 13 bases separating them. The CDR3 region has the DNA TGTGCCACCAGCAGAGAGGGCAGGGGAAAAACCGGGGAGCTGTTTTTT. It specifies CATSREGRGKTGELFF.

This clone was recorded many times. The chain recombines TRBV11-2 with TRBJ2-1, with 14 bases matching TRBD2. CDR3 size: 19 residues. The germline CDR1 and CDR2 sequences are SGHAT and FQNNGV. Trimming removed 7 bases from V and 2 bases from J; junction bases left unmatched: 13. The CDR3 DNA reads as TGTGCCAGCACCCCCGTCGGGACTAGCGGGGGAATCCCCTACAATGAGCAGTTCTTC. Amino acid sequence: CASTPVGTSGGIPYNEQFF.

This clone has ten or more counts. CDR3 in amino acids: CASSPRGDSQYF. The DNA of the CDR3 is TGTGCCAGCTCACCACGAGGGGACAGTCAGTACTTC. The chain couples TRBV18 to TRBJ2-7; TRBD1 aligns across 7 bases. This CDR3 region has 12 residues. Germline V gives CDR1 KGHSH, CDR2 LQKENI. Trimming at V came to 1 base and at J to 10 bases, leaving 4 bases not matched to a gene.

This clone was found many times. CDR3: CASRPTGEDTQYF. The CDR3 nucleotides read TGTGCCAGCAGGCCAACAGGGGAAGATACGCAGTATTTT. This sequence joins TRBV12-3 or TRBV12-4 and TRBJ2-3, with 7 bases identical to TRBD1. The CDR3 covers 13 residues. J gave up 5 bases and V 6 bases, and 5 bases lay outside the gene matches.

This clone was counted many times. The chain uses TRBV27 and TRBJ1-2; 7 bases map to TRBD1. With V trimmed by 8 bases and J by 2 bases, 5 bases remained unmatched. CDR3 length equals 13 residues. Germline CDR1 reads MNHEY; CDR2 reads SMNVEV (reference sequence). The DNA of the CDR3 is TGTGCCAGCGGGGACAGCCCGAACTATGGCTACACCTTC. Protein sequence: CASGDSPNYGYTF.

In its sample, this clone was seen many times. The chain carries TRBV12-3 or TRBV12-4 and TRBJ2-7, with a possible D match to TRBD1 (6 bases). The CDR3 sequence is 13 residues long. V was clipped by 6 bases and J by 0 bases, with 9 bases between them. The CDR3 DNA sequence: TGTGCCAGCAGGCCGGACAGCTCCTACGAGCAGTACTTC. It codes for CASRPDSSYEQYF.

The V call is TRBV6-1, the J call TRBJ2-2; D is perhaps TRBD2 (7 bases). Trimming took off 7 bases at V and 6 bases at J, with 18 bases between the two ends. Germline lookup yields CDR1 MNHNS and CDR2 SASEGT. The CDR3 contains 15 residues. CDR3 coding DNA: TGTGCCAGCATGCCGGTGCAGGGGAGGGCCGGGGAGCTGTTTTTT. Translated: CASMPVQGRAGELFF.